The 7 T cell receptor beta chains reported below all come from one sample, sequenced in a study of T cell responses to AZD1222 COVID-19 vaccine. The protocol was immunoSEQ multiplex PCR, while the TCRdb copy is restricted to in-frame clones and leaves out a portion. The sample has fewer than 85,000 clones; around 89% are singletons. Sequenced material: peripheral blood, taken on day 0 of AZD1222 vaccination. All receptors come from an adult in good health.

This clone was observed a single time. The rearrangement links TRBV6-5 to TRBJ1-5; D is ambiguous. The CDR3 loop spans 14 amino acids. V was shortened by 4 bases and J by 6 bases, with 13 bases between the two germline ends. Germline CDR1 reads MNHEY; CDR2 reads SVGAGI. The CDR3 loop reads CASSLYILAQPQHF. Here the CDR3 DNA reads TGTGCCAGCAGTTTATACATACTGGCTCAGCCCCAGCATTTT.

The chain links TRBV3-1 (or the pseudogene TRBV3-2) to TRBJ1-1; no clear D gene. The germline V gene encodes CDR1 LGHDT and CDR2 YNNKEL (reference sequence). V was pared by 4 bases and J by 0 bases, with 9 bases between. CDR3 size: 14 residues. In DNA form, the CDR3 reads TGTGCCAGCAGCCGACGGACCATGAACACTGAAGCTTTCTTT. As protein: CASSRRTMNTEAFF.

The chain is built from TRBV3-1 (or the pseudogene TRBV3-2) and TRBJ2-7; D may be TRBD1 or TRBD2 (5 bases each). V was cut by 1 base and J by 3 bases, with 16 bases left in between. The CDR3 runs to 16 residues. Germline lookup yields CDR1 LGHDT and CDR2 YNNKEL (reference sequence). CDR3 residues: CASSQAPGTVSYEQYF. CDR3 DNA: TGTGCCAGCAGCCAAGCCCCCGGGACCGTAAGCTACGAGCAGTACTTC.

Only one count was recorded for this clone. The rearrangement links TRBV19 to TRBJ1-4, with TRBD1 matching 7 bases. Per germline, CDR1 LNHDA and CDR2 SQIVND (reference sequence). The CDR3 has 14 amino acids. V dropped 4 bases and J dropped 8; count of bases not matched to a gene: 7. CDR3 nucleotides: TGTGCCAGTAGTACGTGGACAGGCGACGAAAAACTGTTTTTT. Translated: CASSTWTGDEKLFF.

The J gene is TRBJ2-7, the V gene TRBV7-9; TRBD1 agrees at 8 bases. The length of the CDR3 is 13 residues. J was trimmed by 5 bases and V by 5 bases; bases with no gene match: 5. Germline CDR1 and CDR2: SEHNR and FQNEAQ (reference sequence). The CDR3 DNA follows: TGTGCCAGCAGCCGGGACAGGAGGGACGAGCAGTACTTC. It translates to CASSRDRRDEQYF. Supplemented by reference TRBV7-9 and TRBJ2-7, the full variable domain reads DTGVSQNPRHKITKRGQNVTFRCDPISEHNRLYWYRQTLGQGPEFLTYFQNEAQLEKSRLLSDRFSAERPKGSFSTLEIQRTEQGDSAMYLCASSRDRRDEQYFGPGTRLTVT.

This sequence joins TRBV7-9 and TRBJ2-1, with 10 nucleotides matching TRBD2. With V trimmed by 5 bases and J by 2 bases, 9 bases remained unmatched. Germline CDR1 and CDR2: SEHNR and FQNEAQ (reference sequence). There are 17 residues in the CDR3. Written as DNA, the CDR3 is TGTGCCAGCAGCCCTCCTAGCGGGAGACCCACCTACAATGAGCAGTTCTTC. The encoded protein is CASSPPSGRPTYNEQFF.

V usage is TRBV7-9 and J usage is TRBJ1-1; 9 bases are a match to TRBD1. The CDR3 is 14 residues long. V shed 5 bases and J 4 bases; nucleotides not matched to a gene: 5. Germline V lookup: CDR1 SEHNR, CDR2 FQNEAQ (reference sequence). CDR3 sequence: CASSTTGGSTEAFF. The CDR3 region has the DNA TGTGCCAGCAGCACAACAGGGGGCTCCACTGAAGCTTTCTTT.